This passage covers 24 T cell receptor beta chains from one sample sequenced in a study of pediatric ulcerative colitis. The data were produced by immunoSEQ multiplex PCR, yet TCRdb's version contains in-frame clones alone and is incomplete. This sample has fewer than 20,000 clones, with under 75% found just once. During colonoscopy, one to two rectal pinch biopsies were collected. The sequencing input was gut tissue. These receptors all stem from a boy between 5 and 17 years old with moderate ulcerative colitis.

The sample holds a few counts of this clone. V usage is TRBV19 and J usage is TRBJ1-5; D is perhaps TRBD1 (5 bases). The V and J ends lost 4 bases and 4 bases respectively, with 17 bases between them. CDR1 is LNHDA, CDR2 SQIVND, per germline (reference sequence). CDR3 length: 16 residues. CDR3 DNA: TGTGCCAGTAGTAATCGGGACGGCGGGCGAAATCAGCCCCAGCATTTT. Protein product: CASSNRDGGRNQPQHF.

This chain uses TRBV4-1 with TRBJ1-4, with 7 bases matching TRBD1. Germline CDR1 is MGHRA and CDR2 is YSYEKL. With V trimmed by 3 bases and J by 4 bases, 5 bases remained unmatched. The CDR3 spans 15 residues. The CDR3 is CASSHGDRNNEKLFF. CDR3 nucleotides: TGCGCCAGCAGCCACGGGGACAGAAATAATGAAAAACTGTTTTTT.

The chain has TRBV19 and TRBJ1-5; D perhaps matches TRBD1 (5 bases). Between the trimmed V and J ends, which lost 3 bases and 2 bases, there was a span of 11 bases. There are 15 residues in the CDR3. CDR1 and CDR2 from the germline V gene are LNHDA and SQIVND (reference sequence). Here the CDR3 reads CASSIEGEGNQPQHF. The CDR3 coding sequence is TGTGCCAGTAGTATTGAAGGGGAGGGCAATCAGCCCCAGCATTTT.

The chain is built from TRBV10-3 and TRBJ1-2; D may be TRBD1 (5 bases). Germline CDR1 ENHRY, CDR2 SYGVKD. The CDR3 runs 15 residues. The V and J ends lost 5 bases and 8 bases respectively, with 21 bases between them. The CDR3 protein is CAISMTETPLRGYTF. The CDR3 DNA follows: TGTGCCATCAGTATGACAGAGACCCCTTTGCGGGGCTACACCTTC.

This clone was seen only a few times. This chain uses TRBV4-2 with TRBJ2-7; the match to TRBD1 covers 7 bases. This CDR3 is 15 amino acids long. Looked up from germline, CDR1 is LGHNA and CDR2 is YNFKEQ. Trimming at V came to 4 bases and at J to 1 base, leaving 7 bases not matched to a gene. The CDR3 DNA follows: TGTGCCAGCAGCCGAGGGACAGAGTCTTCCTACGAGCAGTACTTC. It encodes CASSRGTESSYEQYF.

This clone was seen only a few times. The genes are TRBV5-1 and TRBJ1-2; 8 bases agree with TRBD1. Per germline, CDR1 SGHRS and CDR2 YFSETQ. Trimming at V came to 2 bases and at J to 5 bases, leaving 5 bases not matched to a gene. The CDR3 contains 14 residues. The CDR3 DNA sequence: TGCGCCAGCAGCTTTTCAGGGGGCCGGTATGGCTACACCTTC. Translating gives CASSFSGGRYGYTF.

The rearrangement joins TRBV7-9 to TRBJ2-7; tentative D call: TRBD2 (6 bases). Germline-derived CDR1 and CDR2 are SEHNR and FQNEAQ (reference sequence). This CDR3 is built from 15 residues. The V end was cut by 5 bases, the J end by 1 base, with 15 bases between. The chain's CDR3 is CASSPSGFRSYEQYF. DNA for the CDR3: TGTGCCAGCAGCCCCAGCGGGTTTAGGTCCTACGAGCAGTACTTC. Full variable domain (outside the CDR3, taken from reference TRBV7-9 and TRBJ2-7): DTGVSQNPRHKITKRGQNVTFRCDPISEHNRLYWYRQTLGQGPEFLTYFQNEAQLEKSRLLSDRFSAERPKGSFSTLEIQRTEQGDSAMYLCASSPSGFRSYEQYFGPGTRLTVT.

The rearrangement links TRBV4-2 to TRBJ1-5, with 9 positions matching TRBD1. The V gene end was trimmed by 4 bases and the J gene end by 5 bases; junction bases not matched to a gene: 12. From germline, CDR1 is LGHNA and CDR2 YNFKEQ. This CDR3 has 17 residues. CDR3 sequence: CASSRNVRDRVDQPQHF. In DNA, the CDR3 is TGTGCCAGCAGCCGAAACGTCCGGGACAGGGTCGATCAGCCCCAGCATTTT.

The chain recombines TRBV7-2 with TRBJ2-2, with D perhaps being TRBD1 or TRBD2 (7 bases each). Trimming removed 5 bases at V and 4 bases at J, with 17 bases between. CDR1 is SGHTA and CDR2 is FQGNSA in the germline V gene. The CDR3 extends over 16 amino acids. The CDR3 sequence is CASSPGGGLGTGELFF. CDR3 DNA sequence: TGTGCCAGCAGCCCAGGGGGGGGGCTCGGCACCGGGGAGCTGTTTTTT.

This clone was found a few times. This chain uses TRBV7-8 with TRBJ2-7; D is undetermined. Trimming took 2 bases from V and 3 from J, leaving 14 bases between them. The CDR3 runs to 15 residues. CDR1 is SGHVS and CDR2 is FQNEAQ in the germline V gene. The CDR3 region has the DNA TGTGCCAGCAGCTTATTCCGAAACGCCAACTACGAGCAGTACTTC. Protein product: CASSLFRNANYEQYF.

This chain joins TRBV29-1 and TRBJ1-2; D is ambiguous. Germline lookup yields CDR1 SQVTM and CDR2 ANQGSEA. CDR3 length: 13 residues. V shed 5 bases and J shed 0 bases, with 10 bases lying between them. The CDR3 here is CSVTDNPNYGYTF. The CDR3 nucleotides are TGCAGCGTTACCGACAACCCTAACTATGGCTACACCTTC.

The chain couples TRBV7-8 to TRBJ2-7; TRBD1 is a possible D gene (6 bases). V lost 0 bases and J 1 base, leaving 7 bases between the germline ends. CDR1 SGHVS and CDR2 FQNEAQ come from the germline V gene. This CDR3 is built from 14 residues. DNA for the CDR3: TGTGCCAGCAGCTTAGCGGGACATTCCTACGAGCAGTACTTC. Translating it yields CASSLAGHSYEQYF.

The rearrangement joins TRBV10-1 to TRBJ2-3; TRBD1 agrees at 8 bases. The CDR3 sequence is 16 residues long. Looked up from germline, CDR1 is WNHNN and CDR2 is SYGVQD (reference sequence). V lost 8 bases and J lost 2; bases outside the gene matches: 12. This chain's CDR3 is CASALGTGGTTDTQYF. The CDR3 region has the DNA TGCGCCAGCGCCCTAGGAACAGGGGGTACCACAGATACGCAGTATTTT.

This sequence joins TRBV5-1 and TRBJ1-3; 10 nucleotides align to TRBD1. The CDR3 runs 15 residues. The germline gives CDR1 SGHRS, CDR2 YFSETQ. V lost 5 bases, J lost 4 bases, and 6 bases stayed unmatched. CDR3 nucleotides: TGCGCCAGCAGTGAGACAGGGGGCTACGGAAACACCATATATTTT. Residues: CASSETGGYGNTIYF.

This clone has only a few counts. V is TRBV6-5 and J is TRBJ2-3, with TRBD1 matching over 9 bases. Germline loops: CDR1 MNHEY, CDR2 SVGAGI. The CDR3 has 16 amino acids. The junction had 11 bases not matched to a gene; V was cut back by 4 bases and J by 6 bases. For the CDR3, the DNA is TGTGCCAGCAGTTCTCTCCCGGGACAGGGAACCGATACGCAGTATTTT. Encoded protein: CASSSLPGQGTDTQYF.

This clone was seen a handful of times. This chain joins TRBV15 and TRBJ1-1; TRBD1 is a possible D gene (5 bases). In germline, CDR1 is LNHNV, CDR2 YYDKDF (reference sequence). The ends were cut back, 3 bases at V and 1 base at J, with 9 bases in the middle. The CDR3 is 14 amino acids. DNA for the CDR3: TGTGCCACCAGCAGTAACCAGGGGAACACTGAAGCTTTCTTT. It specifies CATSSNQGNTEAFF.

The chain couples TRBV7-2 to TRBJ2-1; D is undetermined. The V end was cut by 1 base, the J end by 6 bases, with 10 bases between. The CDR3 loop spans 14 amino acids. CDR1 is SGHTA, CDR2 FQGNSA, per germline. CDR3 protein: CASSLVLRVNEQFF. Written as DNA, the CDR3 is TGTGCCAGCAGCTTAGTTCTAAGGGTCAATGAGCAGTTCTTC.

V is TRBV28 and J is TRBJ1-1; 7 bases line up with TRBD1. CDR3 size: 14 residues. V trimming: 7 bases; J trimming: 2 bases; junction bases outside the gene matches: 7. Germline assignment: CDR1 MDHEN and CDR2 SYDVKM. CDR3 bases: TGTGCCAGCATCCTCCGGGACAGAAACACTGAAGCTTTCTTT. Translation: CASILRDRNTEAFF.

This chain links TRBV7-2 with TRBJ2-5; D is uncertain. The V end was cut by 7 bases, the J end by 2 bases, with 8 bases between. The CDR3 sequence is 12 residues long. The V gene's germline CDR1 is SGHTA and CDR2 FQGNSA. Written as DNA, the CDR3 is TGTGCCAGCACGAGGCAGCAAGAGACCCAGTACTTC. As protein: CASTRQQETQYF.

This chain uses TRBV7-9 with TRBJ1-6; 8 positions match TRBD1. J lost 7 bases, V lost 8 bases, and 7 bases had no gene match. CDR1 and CDR2 (germline): SEHNR, FQNEAQ (reference sequence). The length of the CDR3 is 14 residues. Written as DNA, the CDR3 is TGTGCCAGCTTGCCAGGGGGCCCCAATTCACCCCTCCACTTT. The encoded protein is CASLPGGPNSPLHF.

The CDR3 spells CASGGRVETYEQYF. Here the CDR3 DNA reads TGTGCCTCAGGGGGGCGGGTGGAAACCTACGAGCAGTACTTC. The genes are TRBV30 and TRBJ2-7; TRBD1 might be the D (7 bases). Germline V gene sequence: CDR1 GTSNPN, CDR2 SVGIG (reference sequence). CDR3 length equals 14 residues. V gave up 7 bases and J gave up 2 bases, with 18 bases separating them.

The chain recombines TRBV18 with TRBJ1-2; 11 bases are a match to TRBD1. Germline V gives CDR1 KGHSH, CDR2 LQKENI. J was trimmed by 2 bases and V by 3 bases; bases with no gene match: 8. The CDR3 loop spans 17 amino acids. The CDR3 DNA follows: TGTGCCAGCTCACCGACCGGACAGGGGGCGGGAAACTATGGCTACACCTTC. Translated: CASSPTGQGAGNYGYTF. The full variable domain, its missing parts supplied by reference TRBV18 and TRBJ1-2, is NAGVMQNPRHLVRRRGQEARLRCSPMKGHSHVYWYRQLPEEGLKFMVYLQKENIIDESGMPKERFSAEFPKEGPSILRIQQVVRGDSAAYFCASSPTGQGAGNYGYTFGSGTRLTVV.

As concerns this clone: The sample has other DNA sequences that encode this CDR3 too. V usage is TRBV29-1 and J usage is TRBJ2-5; 11 positions agree with TRBD2. Germline V CDR1 and CDR2: SQVTM, ANQGSEA. The CDR3 is 14 residues long. V was pared by 5 bases and J by 3 bases, with 5 bases of the junction left unmatched. The chain's CDR3 is CSVHGTSGEETQYF. CDR3 DNA: TGCAGCGTTCACGGGACTAGCGGAGAAGAGACCCAGTACTTC.

The chain joins TRBV6-1 to TRBJ1-2, with D perhaps matching TRBD1 (6 bases). The CDR3 has 13 residues. Germline V gene lookup returns CDR1 MNHNS and CDR2 SASEGT. Trimming shortened V by 6 bases and J by 8 bases, and 16 bases separated the two germline ends. The CDR3 DNA reads TGTGCCAGCAGACCCTTGGGGGCTGGGGGCTACACCTTC. Protein: CASRPLGAGGYTF.